This is a list of T cell receptor beta chains from one sample in a study of T cell repertoires in cytomegalovirus infection. TCRdb processed the reads anew with MiXCR; each CDR3 protein has one entry. The profile covers more than 500,000 distinct CDR3 sequences, with approximately 15% appearing a single time and roughly 25% taken by the ten largest. The specimen sequenced was CD8+ T cells from PBMCs. These receptors were taken from a human donor in good health (CMV status not recorded). Some clones in this sample may be carry-over from other donors' samples. The CDR3 runs from the conserved cysteine through the conserved F or W. D genes are given only for firm matches. Rows give clone size only sometimes, using once, few, many, or a class for an expanded clone.

J gene: TRBJ1-5
clone size: many
D gene: -
V gene: TRBV6-1
CDR3 DNA: TGTGCCAGCAGTGGGCATCCTTCGGGAGGGGGTCCTTTAATCAATCAGCCCCAGCATTTT
CDR3 protein: CASSGHPSGGGPLINQPQHF

J gene: TRBJ2-7
clone size: few
D gene: -
V gene: TRBV6-5
CDR3 DNA: TGTGCCAGCAGTTACTCCCGGGCCGCCTACGAGCAGTACTTC
CDR3 protein: CASSYSRAAYEQYF

J gene: TRBJ1-2
clone size: many
D gene: -
V gene: TRBV20-1
CDR3 DNA: TGCAGTGCTAGAGAGGGTGTAGCTAACTATGGCTACACCTTC
CDR3 protein: CSAREGVANYGYTF

J gene: TRBJ2-1
clone size: -
D gene: TRBD2
V gene: TRBV6-5
CDR3 DNA: TGTGCCAGCAGTTACTCGGGACTAGCGGATAGCTCCTACAATGAGCAGTTCTTC
CDR3 protein: CASSYSGLADSSYNEQFF

J gene: TRBJ1-5
clone size: many
D gene: -
V gene: TRBV29-1
CDR3 DNA: TGCAGCGTCGCGAGGGGGGGGGCCGACAATCAGCCCCAGCATTTT
CDR3 protein: CSVARGGADNQPQHF

J gene: TRBJ1-3
clone size: -
D gene: -
V gene: TRBV3-1
CDR3 DNA: TGTGCCAGCAGCCAAGAACGAGTAATCAGCTCTGGAAACACCATATATTTT
CDR3 protein: CASSQERVISSGNTIYF

J gene: TRBJ2-1
clone size: -
D gene: TRBD2
V gene: TRBV15
CDR3 DNA: TGTGCCACCAGCCGAACTAGCGGGGGGGATAATGAGCAGTTCTTC
CDR3 protein: CATSRTSGGDNEQFF

J gene: TRBJ2-7
clone size: many
D gene: -
V gene: TRBV29-1
CDR3 DNA: TGCAGCGTTGAGGGCGAGATACCATACGAGCAGTACTTC
CDR3 protein: CSVEGEIPYEQYF

J gene: TRBJ2-7
clone size: few
D gene: TRBD1
V gene: TRBV14
CDR3 DNA: TGTGCCAGCAGCCAAGGGGACAGGGAGGTCGAGCAGTACTTC
CDR3 protein: CASSQGDREVEQYF

J gene: TRBJ2-7
clone size: few
D gene: -
V gene: TRBV19
CDR3 DNA: TGTGCCAGTTCACCGGGACTCGGGACCTACGAGCAGTACTTC
CDR3 protein: CASSPGLGTYEQYF

J gene: TRBJ1-5
clone size: -
D gene: -
V gene: TRBV28
CDR3 DNA: TGTGCCAGCAGCCCCCACCAAGCGGATCAGCCCCAGCATTTT
CDR3 protein: CASSPHQADQPQHF

J gene: TRBJ1-1
clone size: many
D gene: -
V gene: TRBV12-3/TRBV12-4
CDR3 DNA: TGTGCCAGCAGTCCTGGACCCGCGAACACTGAAGCTTTCTTT
CDR3 protein: CASSPGPANTEAFF

J gene: TRBJ2-5
clone size: many
D gene: TRBD2
V gene: TRBV7-6
CDR3 DNA: TGTGCCAGCAGCTTTAACCCGGGGGGGGCCAGCGGGGGGGAAGAGACCCAGTACTTC
CDR3 protein: CASSFNPGGASGGEETQYF

J gene: TRBJ1-1
clone size: few
D gene: -
V gene: TRBV4-1
CDR3 DNA: TGCGCCAGCAGCCAAGTAGAGGGACCGTGGGGCACTGAAGCTTTCTTT
CDR3 protein: CASSQVEGPWGTEAFF

J gene: TRBJ2-7
clone size: many
D gene: TRBD2
V gene: TRBV7-9
CDR3 DNA: TGTGCCAGCAGCCCCCGGGGGAGAGGTGCGGGAGCCTACGAGCAGTACTTC
CDR3 protein: CASSPRGRGAGAYEQYF

J gene: TRBJ2-1
clone size: few
D gene: -
V gene: TRBV24-1
CDR3 DNA: TGTGCCACCAGGGCGGAGGGTTACAATGAGCAGTTCTTC
CDR3 protein: CATRAEGYNEQFF

J gene: TRBJ2-1
clone size: many
D gene: TRBD2
V gene: TRBV6-2/TRBV6-3
CDR3 DNA: TGTGCCAGCAGTTACAGGACGGGAGGCCCTACGTACAATGAGCAGTTCTTC
CDR3 protein: CASSYRTGGPTYNEQFF

J gene: TRBJ2-5
clone size: few
D gene: TRBD1
V gene: TRBV28
CDR3 DNA: TGTGCCAGTCGACAGGGGCTTCAAGAGACCCAGTACTTC
CDR3 protein: CASRQGLQETQYF

J gene: TRBJ1-5
clone size: few
D gene: TRBD1
V gene: TRBV7-9
CDR3 DNA: TGTGCCAGCAGCTATGCCGGGACAGGGCCCAATCAGCCCCAGCATTTT
CDR3 protein: CASSYAGTGPNQPQHF

J gene: TRBJ2-3
clone size: many
D gene: TRBD2
V gene: TRBV2
CDR3 DNA: TGTGCCAGCAGAGACTCAGGACTAGCGGGAGGGGAAGATACGCAGTATTTT
CDR3 protein: CASRDSGLAGGEDTQYF

J gene: TRBJ1-5
clone size: many
D gene: -
V gene: TRBV7-8
CDR3 DNA: TGTGCCAGCAGCTTAAAACCCCCCAGGGCTCACAATCAGCCCCAGCATTTT
CDR3 protein: CASSLKPPRAHNQPQHF

J gene: TRBJ1-2
clone size: few
D gene: -
V gene: TRBV12-5
CDR3 DNA: TGTGCTAGTGGTTCGTACGCGGGTAACTATGGCTACACCTTC
CDR3 protein: CASGSYAGNYGYTF

J gene: TRBJ1-5
clone size: many
D gene: -
V gene: TRBV7-6
CDR3 DNA: TGTGCCAGCAGCTTAGCGGGGGCTTTAGGGGATCAGCCCCAGCATTTT
CDR3 protein: CASSLAGALGDQPQHF

J gene: TRBJ2-3
clone size: -
D gene: -
V gene: TRBV30
CDR3 DNA: TGTGCCCACCAACCCGGCAGCTCCTCGTCAGATACGCAGTATTTT
CDR3 protein: CAHQPGSSSSDTQYF

J gene: TRBJ2-1
clone size: -
D gene: -
V gene: TRBV5-1
CDR3 DNA: TGCGCCAGCTGGGCAACAGGGTTAAATGAGCAGTTCTTC
CDR3 protein: CASWATGLNEQFF

J gene: TRBJ2-7
clone size: many
D gene: TRBD2
V gene: TRBV14
CDR3 DNA: TGTGCCAGCAGCCAAGATTTCCTCGATGGACTAGCGACCCCCTACGAGCAGTACTTC
CDR3 protein: CASSQDFLDGLATPYEQYF

J gene: TRBJ2-1
clone size: few
D gene: TRBD2
V gene: TRBV2
CDR3 DNA: TGTGCCAGCCCGAGCGGGACCTCAAATTACAATGAGCAGTTCTTC
CDR3 protein: CASPSGTSNYNEQFF

J gene: TRBJ2-5
clone size: few
D gene: TRBD2
V gene: TRBV6-5
CDR3 DNA: TGTGCCAGCAGTTACCTTGGGGGGGAAGAGACCCAGTACTTC
CDR3 protein: CASSYLGGEETQYF

J gene: TRBJ1-5
clone size: -
D gene: TRBD1
V gene: TRBV18
CDR3 DNA: TGTGCCAGCTCACTCAGACAGGGGACGGGCAATCAGCCCCAGCATTTT
CDR3 protein: CASSLRQGTGNQPQHF

J gene: TRBJ2-2
clone size: few
D gene: -
V gene: TRBV5-5
CDR3 DNA: TGTGCCAGCAGCTCTGGGGGCGGGCACACCGGGGAGCTGTTTTTT
CDR3 protein: CASSSGGGHTGELFF

J gene: TRBJ2-1
clone size: many
D gene: TRBD1
V gene: TRBV7-6
CDR3 DNA: TGTGCCAGCAGCCCCCCCGGGACAGGGGTCAATGAGCAGTTCTTC
CDR3 protein: CASSPPGTGVNEQFF

J gene: TRBJ2-1
clone size: -
D gene: -
V gene: TRBV5-1
CDR3 DNA: TGCGCCAGCAGCGGCACCGGCTCCTACAATGAGCAGTTCTTC
CDR3 protein: CASSGTGSYNEQFF

J gene: TRBJ1-1
clone size: few
D gene: -
V gene: TRBV4-2
CDR3 DNA: TGTGCCAGCAGCCAAGCCGGGACACTGAACACTGAAGCTTTCTTT
CDR3 protein: CASSQAGTLNTEAFF

J gene: TRBJ1-1
clone size: once
D gene: TRBD1
V gene: TRBV4-1
CDR3 DNA: TGCGCCAGCAGCCAATCCGGACAGGGAAAGACTGAAGCTTTCTTT
CDR3 protein: CASSQSGQGKTEAFF

J gene: TRBJ2-7
clone size: many
D gene: -
V gene: TRBV25-1
CDR3 DNA: TGTGCCAGCAGTAAACGGGGCAGGGTTCAAGAGCAGTACTTC
CDR3 protein: CASSKRGRVQEQYF

J gene: TRBJ2-1
clone size: many
D gene: TRBD2
V gene: TRBV6-2/TRBV6-3
CDR3 DNA: TGTGCCACCCTAGCGGTCCTAGCTCGCAATGAGCAGTTCTTC
CDR3 protein: CATLAVLARNEQFF

J gene: TRBJ2-1
clone size: many
D gene: -
V gene: TRBV11-2
CDR3 DNA: TGTGCCAGCAGCCGACAAGACTACAATGAGCAGTTCTTC
CDR3 protein: CASSRQDYNEQFF

J gene: TRBJ1-2
clone size: few
D gene: -
V gene: TRBV14
CDR3 DNA: TGTGCCAGCAGCCTCCGGCAGGACTATGGCTACACCTTC
CDR3 protein: CASSLRQDYGYTF

J gene: TRBJ2-1
clone size: -
D gene: TRBD2
V gene: TRBV6-5
CDR3 DNA: TGTGCCAGCAGTTACTCGCCCCAGCGGGAGGCTGTCAATGAGCAGTTCTTC
CDR3 protein: CASSYSPQREAVNEQFF

J gene: TRBJ2-7
clone size: many
D gene: TRBD1
V gene: TRBV7-6
CDR3 DNA: TGTGCCAGCAGCCCACGCACAGGGGGGAGAAACGAGCAGTACTTC
CDR3 protein: CASSPRTGGRNEQYF

J gene: TRBJ1-2
clone size: -
D gene: -
V gene: TRBV9
CDR3 DNA: TGTGCCAGCAGCGTAGGACTCCCCGGGGGCTACACCTTC
CDR3 protein: CASSVGLPGGYTF

J gene: TRBJ1-2
clone size: few
D gene: -
V gene: TRBV4-1
CDR3 DNA: TGCGCCAGCAGCCCCCAGGCTGATAGGGGAAACTATGGCTACACCTTC
CDR3 protein: CASSPQADRGNYGYTF

J gene: TRBJ1-2
clone size: many
D gene: -
V gene: TRBV6-1
CDR3 DNA: TGTGCCAGCAGTGAAGCGGGACATCCGCTGAGCTACACCTTC
CDR3 protein: CASSEAGHPLSYTF

J gene: TRBJ1-6
clone size: -
D gene: -
V gene: TRBV3-1
CDR3 DNA: TGTGCCAGCAGCCCAGAGCTTAACTATAATTCACCCCTCGACTTT
CDR3 protein: CASSPELNYNSPLDF